This T cell receptor (beta chain) was found in a study of technical replicates of blood from a few donors. The V gene lost 0 bases and the J gene lost 5 bases, with 8 bases spanning the gap. Germline-derived CDR1 and CDR2 are MNHNY and SVGAGI (reference sequence). CDR3 length: 13 residues. TCRdb's copy holds only in-frame clones and misses some; the assay was immunoSEQ multiplex PCR. This sample has under 85,000 clones, with 75% to 95% found just once. The chain carries TRBV6-6 and TRBJ2-7, with D maybe TRBD2 (5 bases). The specimen sequenced was T cells isolated from PBMCs. This receptor was taken from a human donor in good health. Some clones in this sample may be carry-over from other donors' samples. CDR3 sequence reads: CASSYSSGDEQYF. The CDR3 nucleotides are TGTGCCAGCAGTTACTCTTCCGGGGACGAGCAGTACTTC.